This TCR beta chain was found in a study of cytomegalovirus exposure and HLA in healthy donors. Whole-study findings and limits: Evidence from a later analysis indicated that most CMV-associated TCR beta chains looked HLA-restricted. Most of the TCR beta V segments (in an earlier analysis) were productive either about 90% or about 30% of the time.

PCR was performed using 60 Vbeta and 13 Jbeta primers. Profiled with immunoSEQ multiplex PCR; TCRdb holds only in-frame clones, not every one. The data hold about 200,000 clones, with approximately 80% observed a single time. The ends lost 2 bases at V and 7 bases at J; junction bases unmatched: 6. Germline CDR1 and CDR2: LNHNV and YYDKDF (reference sequence). This CDR3 comprises 16 residues. In the case of this clone: The antigen is not known.

The sequencing sample was made of PBMCs. This chain uses TRBV15 with TRBJ2-1; TRBD2 agrees at 12 bases. The receptor comes from a man aged 40-50 years in good health and CMV-seronegative. CDR3 sequence: CATSRSTSGGSNEQFF. Written as DNA, the CDR3 is TGTGCCACCAGCAGATCGACTAGCGGGGGCTCTAATGAGCAGTTCTTC.